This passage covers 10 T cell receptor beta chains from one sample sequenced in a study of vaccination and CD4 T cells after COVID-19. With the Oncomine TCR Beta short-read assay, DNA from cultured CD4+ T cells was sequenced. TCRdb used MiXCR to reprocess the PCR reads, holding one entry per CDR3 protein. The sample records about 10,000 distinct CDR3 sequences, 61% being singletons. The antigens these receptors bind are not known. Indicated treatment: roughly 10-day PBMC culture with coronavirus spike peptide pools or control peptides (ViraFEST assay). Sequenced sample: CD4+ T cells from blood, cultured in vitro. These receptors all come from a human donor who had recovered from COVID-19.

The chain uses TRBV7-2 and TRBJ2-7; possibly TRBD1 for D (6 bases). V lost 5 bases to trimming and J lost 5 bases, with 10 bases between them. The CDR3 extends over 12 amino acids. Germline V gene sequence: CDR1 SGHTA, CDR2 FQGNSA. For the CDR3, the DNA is TGTGCCAGCAGCCCAGGGACAAACGAGCAGTACTTC. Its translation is CASSPGTNEQYF.

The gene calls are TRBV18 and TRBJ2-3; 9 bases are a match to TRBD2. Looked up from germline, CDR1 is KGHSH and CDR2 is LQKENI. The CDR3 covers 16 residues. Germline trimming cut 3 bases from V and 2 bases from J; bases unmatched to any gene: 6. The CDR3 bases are TGTGCCAGCTCACCGCCGACTAGCGGATACACAGATACGCAGTATTTT. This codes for CASSPPTSGYTDTQYF. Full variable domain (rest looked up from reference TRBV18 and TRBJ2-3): NAGVMQNPRHLVRRRGQEARLRCSPMKGHSHVYWYRQLPEEGLKFMVYLQKENIIDESGMPKERFSAEFPKEGPSILRIQQVVRGDSAAYFCASSPPTSGYTDTQYFGPGTRLTVL.

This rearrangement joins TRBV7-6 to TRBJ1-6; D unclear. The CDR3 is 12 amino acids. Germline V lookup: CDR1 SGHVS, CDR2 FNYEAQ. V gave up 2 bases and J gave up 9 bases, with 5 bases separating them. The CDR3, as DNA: TGTGCCAGCAGCTTACCCGCTTCACCCCTCCACTTT. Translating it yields CASSLPASPLHF.

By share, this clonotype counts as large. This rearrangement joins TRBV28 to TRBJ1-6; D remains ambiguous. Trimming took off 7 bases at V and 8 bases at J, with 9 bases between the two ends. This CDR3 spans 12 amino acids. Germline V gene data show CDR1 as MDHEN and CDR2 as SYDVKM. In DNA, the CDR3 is TGTGCCAGCACCACACCATATTCACCCCTCCACTTT. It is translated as CASTTPYSPLHF. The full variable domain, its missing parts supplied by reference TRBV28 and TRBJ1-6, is DVKVTQSSRYLVKRTGEKVFLECVQDMDHENMFWYRQDPGLGLRLIYFSYDVKMKEKGDIPEGYSVSREKKERFSLILESASTNQTSMYLCASTTPYSPLHFGNGTRLTVT.

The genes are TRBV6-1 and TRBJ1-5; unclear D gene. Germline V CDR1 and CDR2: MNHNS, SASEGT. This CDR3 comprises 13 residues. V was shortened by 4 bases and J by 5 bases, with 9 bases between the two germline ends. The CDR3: CASSVTRDQPQHF. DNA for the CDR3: TGTGCCAGCAGTGTCACGAGAGATCAGCCCCAGCATTTT.

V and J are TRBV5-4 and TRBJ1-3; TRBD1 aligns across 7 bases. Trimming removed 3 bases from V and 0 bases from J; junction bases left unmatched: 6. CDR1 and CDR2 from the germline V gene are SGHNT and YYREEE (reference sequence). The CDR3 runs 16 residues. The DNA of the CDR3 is TGTGCCAGCAGCTCCGGACAGGAGAGCTCTGGAAACACCATATATTTT. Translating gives CASSSGQESSGNTIYF.

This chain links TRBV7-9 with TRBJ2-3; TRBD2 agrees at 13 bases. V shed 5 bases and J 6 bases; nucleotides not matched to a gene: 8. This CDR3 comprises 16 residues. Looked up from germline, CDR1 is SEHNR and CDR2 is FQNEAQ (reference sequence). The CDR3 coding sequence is TGTGCCAGCAGCAAAACCGGGACTAGCGGGACGGATACGCAGTATTTT. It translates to CASSKTGTSGTDTQYF.

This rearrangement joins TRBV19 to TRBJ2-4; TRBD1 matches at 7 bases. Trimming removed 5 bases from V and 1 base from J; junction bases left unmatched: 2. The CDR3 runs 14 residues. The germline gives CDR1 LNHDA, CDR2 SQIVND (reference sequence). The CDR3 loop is CASSPGQAKNIQYF. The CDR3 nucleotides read TGTGCCAGTAGTCCGGGACAGGCCAAAAACATTCAGTACTTC.

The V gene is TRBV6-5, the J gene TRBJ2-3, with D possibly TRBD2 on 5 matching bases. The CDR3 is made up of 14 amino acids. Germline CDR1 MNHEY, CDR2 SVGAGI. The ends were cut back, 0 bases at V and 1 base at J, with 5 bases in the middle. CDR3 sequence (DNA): TGTGCCAGCAGTTACTCTAGCGGCACAGATACGCAGTATTTT. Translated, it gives CASSYSSGTDTQYF.

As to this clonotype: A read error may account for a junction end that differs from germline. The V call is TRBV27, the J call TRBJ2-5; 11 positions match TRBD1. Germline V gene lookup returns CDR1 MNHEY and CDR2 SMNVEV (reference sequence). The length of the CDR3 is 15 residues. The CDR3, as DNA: TGTGCCAGCAGTTTTTTGGGACAGGGGGGAGAGGCCCAGTACTTC. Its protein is CASSFLGQGGEAQYF.